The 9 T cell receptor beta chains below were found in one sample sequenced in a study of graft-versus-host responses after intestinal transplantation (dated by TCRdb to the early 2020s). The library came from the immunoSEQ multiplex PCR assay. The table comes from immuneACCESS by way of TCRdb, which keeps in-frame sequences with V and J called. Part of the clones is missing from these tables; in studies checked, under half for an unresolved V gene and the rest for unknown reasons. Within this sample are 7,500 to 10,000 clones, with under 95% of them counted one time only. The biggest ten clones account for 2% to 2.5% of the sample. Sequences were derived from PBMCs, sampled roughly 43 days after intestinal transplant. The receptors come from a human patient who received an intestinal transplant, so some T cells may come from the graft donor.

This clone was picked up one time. CDR3 DNA: TGTGCCAGCAGTGAGGGCCATCCTTTCACAGATACGCAGTATTTT. Protein: CASSEGHPFTDTQYF. The chain recombines TRBV2 with TRBJ2-3; no definite D call. The CDR3 length is 15 residues. CDR1 is SNHLY and CDR2 is FYNNEI in the germline V gene. V was clipped by 3 bases and J by 2 bases, with 12 bases between them.

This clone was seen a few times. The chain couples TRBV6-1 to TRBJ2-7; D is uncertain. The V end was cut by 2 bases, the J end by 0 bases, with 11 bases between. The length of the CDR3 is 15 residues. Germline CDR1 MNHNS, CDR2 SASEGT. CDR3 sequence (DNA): TGTGCCAGCAGTGAACCCATTGCTAGCTCCTACGAGCAGTACTTC. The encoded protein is CASSEPIASSYEQYF.

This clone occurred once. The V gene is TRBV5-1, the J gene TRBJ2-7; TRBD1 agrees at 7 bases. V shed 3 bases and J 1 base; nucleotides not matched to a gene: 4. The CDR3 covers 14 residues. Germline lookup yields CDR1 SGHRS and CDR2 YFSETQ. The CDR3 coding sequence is TGCGCCAGCAGCTCAGCAGGGGGTTCCTACGAGCAGTACTTC. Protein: CASSSAGGSYEQYF.

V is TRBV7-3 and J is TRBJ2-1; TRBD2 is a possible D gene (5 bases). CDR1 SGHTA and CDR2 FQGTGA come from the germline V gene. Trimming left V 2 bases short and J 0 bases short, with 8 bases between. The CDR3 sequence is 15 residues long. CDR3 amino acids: CASSLYGNSYNEQFF. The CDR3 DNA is TGTGCCAGCAGCTTATACGGGAACTCCTACAATGAGCAGTTCTTC. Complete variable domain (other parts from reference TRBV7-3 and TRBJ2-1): GAGVSQTPSNKVTEKGKYVELRCDPISGHTALYWYRQSLGQGPEFLIYFQGTGAADDSGLPNDRFFAVRPEGSVSTLKIQRTERGDSAVYLCASSLYGNSYNEQFFGPGTRLTVL.

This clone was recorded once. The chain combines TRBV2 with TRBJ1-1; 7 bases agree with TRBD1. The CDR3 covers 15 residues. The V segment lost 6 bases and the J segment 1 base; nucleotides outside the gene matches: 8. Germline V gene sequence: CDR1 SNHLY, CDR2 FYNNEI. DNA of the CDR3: TGTGCCAGCAGGGAACACAGGGGAGGGAACACTGAAGCTTTCTTT. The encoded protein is CASREHRGGNTEAFF.

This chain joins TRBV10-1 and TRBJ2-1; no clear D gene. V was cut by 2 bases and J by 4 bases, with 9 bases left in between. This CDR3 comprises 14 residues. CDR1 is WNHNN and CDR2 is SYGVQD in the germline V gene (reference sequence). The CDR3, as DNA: TGCGCCAGCAGTGAGGGCAGGTTGTACAATGAGCAGTTCTTC. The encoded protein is CASSEGRLYNEQFF.

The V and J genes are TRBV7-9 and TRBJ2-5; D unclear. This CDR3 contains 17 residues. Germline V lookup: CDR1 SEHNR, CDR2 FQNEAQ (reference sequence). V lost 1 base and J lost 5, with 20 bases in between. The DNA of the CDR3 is TGTGCCAGCAGCTTAGTCCGCCTGACGAACTTGGGGGAGACCCAGTACTTC. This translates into CASSLVRLTNLGETQYF.

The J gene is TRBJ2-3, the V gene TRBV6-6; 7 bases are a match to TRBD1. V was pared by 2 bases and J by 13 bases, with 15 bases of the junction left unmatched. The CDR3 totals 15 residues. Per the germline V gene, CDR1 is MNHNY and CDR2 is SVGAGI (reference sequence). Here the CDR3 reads CASSYGSGSLTGKYF. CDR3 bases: TGTGCCAGCAGTTACGGGTCGGGCAGCCTGACAGGGAAGTATTTT.

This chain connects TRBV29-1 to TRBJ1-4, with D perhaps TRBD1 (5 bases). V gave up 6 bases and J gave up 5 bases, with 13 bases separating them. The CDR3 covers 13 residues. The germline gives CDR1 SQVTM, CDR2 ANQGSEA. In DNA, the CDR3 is TGCAGCGTCGGGGGACGGATGAATGAAAAACTGTTTTTT. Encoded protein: CSVGGRMNEKLFF.